A single sample gave rise to the 28 T cell receptor beta chains below, sequenced in a study of blood T cells in healthy people across ages. Next came a second PCR, run for about 7 to 12 cycles, which used a sample-barcoded 5' primer along with a J-beta primer mix. TCRdb called the 5' RACE reads again in MiXCR, with one record for every CDR3 protein. This table has more than 900,000 distinct CDR3 sequences, 29% appearing once. These records were also assigned to another study, of T cells of mothers and their children.

The source material was blood. The receptors stem from a woman in her thirties or forties in good health.

In this sample, this clonotype turned up a few times. One end of the junction fails to match germline, which may point to a read error. The chain joins TRBV20-1 to TRBJ2-2, with 8 positions matching TRBD2. Germline CDR1 reads DFQATT; CDR2 reads SNEGSKA (reference sequence). The CDR3 sequence is 13 residues long. DNA for the CDR3: TGCAGTGCTACGGGGGGGAACGCCGGGGAGCTGTTTTTT. It translates to CSATGGNAGELFF.

This clonotype showed up many times. The gene calls are TRBV6-6 and TRBJ1-4; 8 nucleotides align to TRBD1. The CDR3 spans 13 residues. J lost 11 bases, V lost 2 bases, and 4 bases had no gene match. Germline V gives CDR1 MNHNY, CDR2 SVGAGI (reference sequence). This chain's CDR3 is CASSYAGGGKLFF. CDR3 bases: TGTGCCAGCAGTTACGCAGGGGGCGGTAAACTGTTTTTT.

The rearrangement uses TRBV28 and TRBJ2-5, with 8 bases aligning to TRBD2. The germline V gene has CDR1 MDHEN and CDR2 SYDVKM. The CDR3 contains 15 residues. Trimming took 1 base from V and 5 from J; bases not matched to a gene: 6. Here the CDR3 DNA reads TGTGCCAGCAGTTTATATCGCGGGGGGACTGAGACCCAGTACTTC. It translates to CASSLYRGGTETQYF.

This clonotype was observed once. CDR3 sequence: CASSLALSGRPSSYEQYV. The CDR3 coding sequence is TGTGCCAGCAGCTTAGCGCTTAGTGGGAGGCCATCCTCCTACGAGCAGTACGTC. V gene TRBV7-9 combines with J gene TRBJ2-7, with D tentatively TRBD2 (6 bases). CDR1 and CDR2 from the germline V gene are SEHNR and FQNEAQ (reference sequence). The CDR3 is 18 amino acids. V was cut by 0 bases and J by 0 bases, with 18 bases left in between.

V is TRBV20-1 and J is TRBJ2-5; 7 nucleotides agree with TRBD1. This CDR3 contains 15 residues. From germline, CDR1 is DFQATT and CDR2 SNEGSKA (reference sequence). The ends lost 0 bases at V and 5 bases at J; junction bases unmatched: 9. CDR3 sequence (DNA): TGCAGTGCTAGAGATCTATACAGGGGCATCGAGACCCAGTACTTC. Translating it yields CSARDLYRGIETQYF.

This clonotype was recorded a few times. This chain connects TRBV20-1 to TRBJ1-3; no definite D call. Germline V lookup: CDR1 DFQATT, CDR2 SNEGSKA (reference sequence). Trimming left V 5 bases short and J 0 bases short, with 14 bases between. The CDR3 loop spans 15 amino acids. CDR3 residues: CSARDNANSGNTIYF. The DNA of the CDR3 is TGCAGTGCTCGTGACAACGCCAACTCTGGAAACACCATATATTTT.

This clonotype was seen a handful of times. CDR3 DNA: TGCGCCAGCAGCATGGGATCAAACGGGATCCCGGGCTATGGCTACACCTTC. This encodes CASSMGSNGIPGYGYTF. The chain combines TRBV5-1 with TRBJ1-2; D gene uncertain. Germline loops: CDR1 SGHRS, CDR2 YFSETQ. The CDR3 totals 17 residues. V lost 4 bases to trimming and J lost 4 bases, with 23 bases between them.

CDR3 sequence (DNA): TGTGCCAGCACCCTGGGGGGACGGCCTTACAATGAGCAGTTCTTC. It yields the protein CASTLGGRPYNEQFF. The chain joins TRBV28 to TRBJ2-1; possible D gene TRBD2, 6 bases. The V end was cut by 7 bases, the J end by 4 bases, with 17 bases between. In germline, CDR1 is MDHEN, CDR2 SYDVKM. The CDR3 is made up of 15 amino acids.

This clonotype was seen many times. The J gene is TRBJ2-6, the V gene TRBV11-2; the D is unclear. CDR3 length: 19 residues. V gave up 5 bases and J gave up 0 bases, with 20 bases separating them. Germline CDR1 SGHAT, CDR2 FQNNGV. The CDR3 DNA is TGTGCCAGCAGCACAAGACGGGTGGATACAAGCTCTGGGGCCAACGTCCTGACTTTC. This gives the protein CASSTRRVDTSSGANVLTF.

This clonotype has just one count. The chain links TRBV19 to TRBJ2-3; 9 bases agree with TRBD2. From germline, CDR1 is LNHDA and CDR2 SQIVND (reference sequence). The CDR3 is made up of 16 amino acids. The V segment lost 7 bases and the J segment 4 bases; nucleotides outside the gene matches: 12. In DNA form, the CDR3 reads TGTGCCAGTAAGGGGGGCGGGACTAGCAACGCAGATACGCAGTATTTT. It translates to CASKGGGTSNADTQYF.

This clonotype was recorded many times. The chain recombines TRBV29-1 with TRBJ2-1; TRBD2 matches at 7 bases. V lost 4 bases, J lost 3 bases, and 9 bases stayed unmatched. Germline CDR1 reads SQVTM; CDR2 reads ANQGSEA. This CDR3 is built from 15 residues. The DNA of the CDR3 is TGCAGCGTTGCCGACGGGGGGTTTTACTACAATGAGCAGTTCTTC. Amino acids: CSVADGGFYYNEQFF.

This clonotype was picked up a small number of times. V is TRBV29-1 and J is TRBJ1-4, with D tentatively TRBD1 (5 bases). Germline V gene lookup returns CDR1 SQVTM and CDR2 ANQGSEA. The CDR3 length is 11 residues. The CDR3 DNA follows: TGCATCGGGACTATTAATGAAAAACTGTTTTTT. Translated: CIGTINEKLFF.

The V and J genes are TRBV28 and TRBJ1-2; 9 nucleotides match TRBD1. The germline V gene has CDR1 MDHEN and CDR2 SYDVKM. The CDR3 length is 14 residues. J lost 8 bases, V lost 6 bases, and 10 bases had no gene match. The CDR3 reads CASRTRDRAEGYTF. CDR3 DNA sequence: TGTGCCAGCAGGACCCGGGACAGGGCGGAGGGCTACACCTTC.

This chain connects TRBV5-1 to TRBJ1-2, with D possibly matching TRBD1 (5 bases). The V end was cut by 4 bases, the J end by 4 bases, with 29 bases between. The CDR3 spans 19 residues. CDR1 is SGHRS, CDR2 YFSETQ, per germline. CDR3 region: CASSLGTTGSFPDSYGYTF. The CDR3 DNA is TGCGCCAGCAGCCTGGGAACAACAGGAAGTTTTCCTGATAGCTATGGCTACACCTTC.

This chain links TRBV20-1 with TRBJ2-1, with 10 positions matching TRBD2. The CDR3 extends over 15 amino acids. Looked up from germline, CDR1 is DFQATT and CDR2 is SNEGSKA (reference sequence). V gave up 5 bases and J gave up 5 bases; unmatched junction bases: 9. CDR3 sequence reads: CSAPVLAGTNNEQFF. DNA for the CDR3: TGCAGTGCTCCCGTACTAGCGGGGACAAACAATGAGCAGTTCTTC.

This clonotype was detected ten times or more. V usage is TRBV10-2 and J usage is TRBJ2-7, with TRBD1 matching over 10 bases. Germline CDR1 reads WSHSY; CDR2 reads SAAADI. With 1 base clipped from V and 2 bases from J, the junction kept 2 bases outside the gene matches. CDR3 size: 15 residues. The chain's CDR3 is CASSELGTGAYEQYF. Here the CDR3 DNA reads TGCGCCAGCAGTGAGTTGGGGACAGGGGCCTACGAGCAGTACTTC.

The rearrangement joins TRBV27 to TRBJ1-1, with TRBD1 matching 7 bases. The germline gives CDR1 MNHEY, CDR2 SMNVEV (reference sequence). This CDR3 has 14 residues. With V trimmed by 6 bases and J by 1 base, 5 bases remained unmatched. CDR3 amino acids: CASRSGQANTEAFF. CDR3 DNA: TGTGCCAGCAGATCCGGACAGGCGAACACTGAAGCTTTCTTT.

There are many counts of this clonotype. The chain employs TRBV29-1 and TRBJ2-1, with D possibly being TRBD1 (5 bases). The CDR3 length is 15 residues. In germline, CDR1 is SQVTM, CDR2 ANQGSEA. V lost 3 bases, J lost 5 bases, and 17 bases lay in between. The CDR3 bases are TGCAGCGTTGAGGAATCAGGGAAGTTGGACAATGAGCAGTTCTTC. Protein sequence: CSVEESGKLDNEQFF.

This clonotype occurred many times. The rearrangement joins TRBV12-3 or TRBV12-4 to TRBJ2-1; tentatively, D is TRBD1 or TRBD2 (7 bases each). V was shortened by 5 bases and J by 7 bases, with 18 bases between the two germline ends. CDR3 length equals 15 residues. CDR3 sequence: CASSLNRGGVNEQFF. The CDR3 DNA follows: TGTGCCAGCAGTCTTAACAGGGGAGGGGTGAATGAGCAGTTCTTC.

This clonotype was recorded many times. The genes are TRBV14 and TRBJ2-6, with a weak D call TRBD1 (6 bases). The CDR3 spans 15 residues. In germline, CDR1 is SGHDN, CDR2 FVKESK. V was pared by 5 bases and J by 0 bases, with 8 bases between. CDR3 in DNA: TGTGCCAGCAGCGGACAGATCTCTGGGGCCAACGTCCTGACTTTC. It encodes CASSGQISGANVLTF.

J is TRBJ1-1 and V is TRBV5-1; D is undetermined. There are 16 residues in the CDR3. V was pared by 3 bases and J by 0 bases, with 15 bases between. Germline V lookup: CDR1 SGHRS, CDR2 YFSETQ. The CDR3 sequence is CASSSISNTLNTEAFF. Written as DNA, the CDR3 is TGCGCCAGCAGCTCAATATCTAACACTTTGAACACTGAAGCTTTCTTT.

The rearrangement uses TRBV7-9 and TRBJ2-3; D may be TRBD1 or TRBD2 (5 bases each). CDR3 length equals 17 residues. Between the trimmed V and J ends, which lost 3 bases and 1 base, there was a span of 17 bases. In germline, CDR1 is SEHNR, CDR2 FQNEAQ (reference sequence). The CDR3 is CASSLGAGTPRTDTQYF. The CDR3 DNA follows: TGTGCCAGCAGCTTGGGCGCCGGGACGCCCCGCACAGATACGCAGTATTTT.

A few counts support this clonotype. The CDR3 here is CASSLPPRNEQFF. CDR3 nucleotides: TGCGCCAGCAGCCTACCTCCGAGGAATGAGCAGTTCTTC. The chain has TRBV5-1 and TRBJ2-1; no clear D. The V gene's germline CDR1 is SGHRS and CDR2 YFSETQ. This CDR3 has 13 amino acids. V was clipped by 4 bases and J by 7 bases, with 12 bases between them.

Of note for this clonotype: The missing conserved phenylalanine or tryptophan at the end of this CDR3 makes a read error likely. J is TRBJ2-3 and V is TRBV12-3 or TRBV12-4; 8 nucleotides line up with TRBD2. The CDR3 consists of 15 residues. V lost 3 bases, J lost 3 bases, and 5 bases stayed unmatched. As DNA, the CDR3 is TGTGCCAGCAGTTTGTGGCGGGGGGAAACAGATACGCAGTATTCT. Protein: CASSLWRGETDTQYS.

The rearrangement links TRBV29-1 to TRBJ1-4; maybe TRBD1 (5 bases). Germline V gene sequence: CDR1 SQVTM, CDR2 ANQGSEA. This CDR3 has 17 residues. CDR3 sequence (DNA): TGCACCACAAACCCGACAGACAAAATGGGGATAAATGAAAAACTGTTTTTT. Translated: CTTNPTDKMGINEKLFF. Complete variable domain (other parts from reference TRBV29-1 and TRBJ1-4): SAVISQKPSRDICQRGTSLTIQCQVDSQVTMMFWYRQQPGQSLTLIATANQGSEATYESGFVIDKFPISRPNLTFSTLTVSNMSPEDSSIYLCTTNPTDKMGINEKLFFGSGTQLSVL.

This clonotype has just a few counts. The rearrangement uses TRBV28 and TRBJ1-6; D perhaps matches TRBD1 (5 bases). In germline, CDR1 is MDHEN, CDR2 SYDVKM. V lost 10 bases, J lost 9 bases, and 13 bases lay in between. This CDR3 has 12 amino acids. CDR3 in DNA: TGTGCCAACCGGGGGTCGGGTTCACCCCTCCACTTT. Residues: CANRGSGSPLHF.

J is TRBJ2-3 and V is TRBV7-9; D possibly corresponds to TRBD1 (6 bases). Germline CDR1 is SEHNR and CDR2 is FQNEAQ (reference sequence). This CDR3 has 15 residues. Trimming removed 8 bases at V and 1 base at J, with 16 bases between. The CDR3 region is CASGARAGGTDTQYF. The CDR3 DNA is TGTGCCAGCGGGGCGAGGGCAGGGGGCACAGATACGCAGTATTTT.

This clonotype was seen repeatedly, ten times or more. This rearrangement joins TRBV4-1 to TRBJ2-1, with D possibly being TRBD1 or TRBD2 (5 bases each). Trimming took 4 bases from V and 2 from J, leaving 9 bases between them. Germline CDR1 reads MGHRA; CDR2 reads YSYEKL. This CDR3 contains 14 residues. This CDR3 is CASSRGYPYNEQFF. The DNA of the CDR3 is TGCGCCAGCAGCCGGGGGTACCCCTACAATGAGCAGTTCTTC.